The T cell receptor (beta chain) under discussion was sequenced for a study of blood T cells in healthy people across ages. Study results and limitations: Compared with aged donors, long-lived donors showed fewer expanded clones, suggesting selection. Estimated diversity across one million T cells was deemed an underestimate.

Ten milliliters was the volume of peripheral blood drawn from each donor. Total RNA was extracted at no less than 6 micrograms per sample. Through a sample-barcoded 5' primer and a J-beta primer mix, a second PCR was run for roughly 6 to 11 cycles. One entry per CDR3 protein, called by TCRdb with MiXCR from the 5' RACE reads. The profile shows fewer than 750,000 distinct CDR3 sequences, under 65% of them singletons. The V gene's germline CDR1 is SGHRS and CDR2 YFSETQ. The CDR3 has 14 amino acids. This clonotype has ten or more counts. What it binds is not known. Sequence at one end of the junction differs from germline and may be a read error.

The chain employs TRBV5-1 and TRBJ1-1; the match to TRBD1 covers 7 bases. This sequence originates from a woman of 80 years or more in good health. The sequenced sample was blood. The CDR3 DNA is TGTGCCAGCAGCTTAGTAGCAGGGGGCACTGAAGCTTTCTTT. The encoded protein is CASSLVAGGTEAFF.